A selection of T cell receptor beta chains follows, all from one sample in a study of blood T cell repertoires in COVID-19. The method was immunoSEQ multiplex PCR; TCRdb's version includes in-frame clones alone and lacks a portion of them. Of about 400,000 clones listed, 88% are singletons. Source material: PBMCs or T cells enriched from blood (not recorded which). All receptors derive from a woman in her 40s with acute COVID-19. Each CDR3 is given with its conserved first and last residue. D genes are given only for firm matches. Clone sizes are given selectively: once, few, many, or a class where the clone is expanded.

v_gene	d_gene	j_gene	abundance	CDR3nt	CDR3aa
TRBV6-5	TRBD1	TRBJ2-7	NA	TGTGCCAGCAGTCGCACGGACAGGGGCTCCTACGAGCAGTACTTC	CASSRTDRGSYEQYF
TRBV7-6	TRBD2	TRBJ2-3	NA	TGTGCCAGCAGCTGGGGGCCACGGGGCGGGGGGCCCCCAGATACGCAGTATTTT	CASSWGPRGGGPPDTQYF
TRBV19	NA	TRBJ1-4	NA	TGTGCCAGTAGTATGCGGGGAGGGAATGAAAAACTGTTTTTT	CASSMRGGNEKLFF
TRBV2	NA	TRBJ1-6	NA	TGTGCCAGCCGAACCTTGGAGGGTCTGTATTCACCCCTCCACTTT	CASRTLEGLYSPLHF
TRBV6-5	NA	TRBJ1-6	NA	TGTGCCAGTACCGCACTCGCGGGAAATTCACCCCTCCACTTT	CASTALAGNSPLHF
TRBV15	NA	TRBJ2-7	NA	TGTGCCACCAGCAGGGAACAGGGGACTCTATACGAGCAGTACTTC	CATSREQGTLYEQYF
TRBV30	NA	TRBJ1-1	NA	TGTGCCTGGAGTGTACTTAGAGGGTCTGAAGCTTTCTTT	CAWSVLRGSEAFF
TRBV3-1/TRBV3-2	TRBD1	TRBJ1-2	NA	TGTGCCAGCAGCCAAGAAGACAGGGTTTTCTATGGCTACACCTTC	CASSQEDRVFYGYTF
TRBV2	TRBD1	TRBJ2-3	NA	TGTGCCAGCAGTGAGGACAGGGTTGGAGATACGCAGTATTTT	CASSEDRVGDTQYF
TRBV28	NA	TRBJ1-1	NA	TGTGCCAGCAGTTTGGCCCAGACTGAAGCTTTCTTT	CASSLAQTEAFF
TRBV30	NA	TRBJ2-7	NA	TGTGCCTGGAGTGTACAGAAGGACTACGAGCAGTACTTC	CAWSVQKDYEQYF
TRBV6-5	NA	TRBJ1-6	NA	TGTGCCAGCAGTCGAGAGGACTTTTCACCCCTCCACTTT	CASSREDFSPLHF
TRBV19	TRBD1	TRBJ1-6	NA	TGTGCCAGTAGGGGGACAGGGGGTTCGAGGCCCCTCCACTTT	CASRGTGGSRPLHF
TRBV29-1	TRBD2	TRBJ2-3	NA	TGCAGCGTTGCCGTAGCGGGGGGGTACACAGATACGCAGTATTTT	CSVAVAGGYTDTQYF
TRBV5-4	TRBD1	TRBJ1-4	NA	TGTGCCAGCAGACCCGGACAGGGCACTAATGAAAAACTGTTTTTT	CASRPGQGTNEKLFF
TRBV3-1/TRBV3-2	NA	TRBJ2-1	NA	TGTGCCAGCAGCCAACGTGGAGGGGCCGCTGAGCAGTTCTTC	CASSQRGGAAEQFF
TRBV7-9	NA	TRBJ2-3	NA	TGTGCCAGCAGCCCTTCTCTAGCTATCGATACGCAGTATTTT	CASSPSLAIDTQYF
TRBV5-1	NA	TRBJ1-1	NA	TGCGCCAGCACCCTGGGGAGTCTTGGAACTGAAGCTTTCTTT	CASTLGSLGTEAFF
TRBV5-1	TRBD1	TRBJ1-4	NA	TGCGCCAGCAGCTCGGACAGGTTTAATGAAAAACTGTTTTTT	CASSSDRFNEKLFF
TRBV11-3	NA	TRBJ2-1	once	TGTGCCAGCAGCTTAGGGGCATTCGGCTTCGATGAGCAGTTCTTC	CASSLGAFGFDEQFF
TRBV6-5	TRBD2	TRBJ2-1	NA	TGTGCCAGCAGTTACTCGAGAGCGGGGGGGGTCGTTGAGCAGTTCTTC	CASSYSRAGGVVEQFF
TRBV5-4	NA	TRBJ2-3	NA	TGTGCCAGCAGCTTGAGTGGGCACACAGATACGCAGTATTTT	CASSLSGHTDTQYF
TRBV23-1	NA	TRBJ1-1	NA	TGCGCCAGCAGTCCACCGGGAGCTTTCTTT	CASSPPGAFF